Listed here are 17 T cell receptor beta chains from one sample, sequenced in a study of shared clonotypes between healthy human individuals. Positively selected for CCR7, the CD45RO-negative cells used as naive CD8 cells excluded terminally differentiated effector memory CD45RA+ cells. Profiled with immunoSEQ multiplex PCR; TCRdb holds only in-frame clones, not every one. This sample has some 740,000 clones, with 90% to 95% found just once. Sequences were obtained from naive CD8+ T cells sorted from blood. These receptors were collected from a man younger than 40 in good health.

J is TRBJ2-7 and V is TRBV29-1; D possibly corresponds to TRBD2 (5 bases). The germline gives CDR1 SQVTM, CDR2 ANQGSEA. The V and J ends lost 3 bases and 1 base respectively, with 7 bases between them. This CDR3 region has 12 residues. The CDR3 DNA is TGCAGCGTTGATAGGGAGTCCTACGAGCAGTACTTC. It translates to CSVDRESYEQYF.

In its sample, this clone was seen once. This chain links TRBV7-8 with TRBJ2-3, with D perhaps assigned TRBD1 or TRBD2 (5 bases each). V lost 1 base and J lost 6, with 14 bases in between. In germline, CDR1 is SGHVS, CDR2 FQNEAQ. The CDR3 runs to 15 residues. CDR3 bases: TGTGCCAGCAGCTTAGTTGCGCGAGAGGGGGATACGCAGTATTTT. It is translated as CASSLVAREGDTQYF. Filled out from reference TRBV7-8 and TRBJ2-3, the complete variable domain reads GAGVSQSPRYKVAKRGQDVALRCDPISGHVSLFWYQQALGQGPEFLTYFQNEAQLDKSGLPSDRFFAERPEGSVSTLKIQRTQQEDSAVYLCASSLVAREGDTQYFGPGTRLTVL.

V usage is TRBV28 and J usage is TRBJ1-1; no definite D call. V lost 3 bases and J lost 4, with 9 bases in between. Germline V gene data show CDR1 as MDHEN and CDR2 as SYDVKM. The CDR3 has 13 residues. The CDR3 nucleotides read TGTGCCAGCAGTTTTCGGGTCGGCACTGAAGCTTTCTTT. This translates into CASSFRVGTEAFF.

Written as DNA, the CDR3 is TGTGCCAGCAGCTTACTAGCGGGAGGAATAGATACGCAGTATTTT. As protein: CASSLLAGGIDTQYF. The chain employs TRBV5-6 and TRBJ2-3; TRBD2 aligns across 12 bases. CDR3 length: 15 amino acids. The J segment lost 5 bases and the V segment lost 2 bases, leaving 3 bases of the junction unmatched. Germline V CDR1 and CDR2: SGHDT, YYEEEE.

The chain combines TRBV7-9 with TRBJ2-7; D not certain. CDR3 length equals 14 residues. With 0 bases removed from V and 2 bases from J, the gap between germline ends came to 8 bases. Germline CDR1 and CDR2: SEHNR and FQNEAQ (reference sequence). The CDR3 region is CASSLALRPYEQYF. For the CDR3, the DNA is TGTGCCAGCAGCTTAGCTCTACGACCCTACGAGCAGTACTTC.

This clone was seen just once. This chain joins TRBV7-8 and TRBJ2-7; 7 bases align to TRBD2. CDR3 size: 19 residues. V shed 1 base, J shed 3 bases, and the junction held 18 bases outside the gene matches. Looked up from germline, CDR1 is SGHVS and CDR2 is FQNEAQ. The CDR3 loop reads CASSLGRAMGGYGGYEQYF. Here the CDR3 DNA reads TGTGCCAGCAGCTTAGGAAGGGCTATGGGGGGGTATGGTGGCTACGAGCAGTACTTC.

This clone was counted between two and nine times. V and J are TRBV7-9 and TRBJ1-1; possibly TRBD1 for D (5 bases). CDR3 length equals 14 residues. The germline CDR1 and CDR2 sequences are SEHNR and FQNEAQ (reference sequence). V was trimmed by 4 bases and J by 5 bases, leaving 14 bases between them. CDR3 sequence reads: CASSSGQGMTEAFF. CDR3 DNA sequence: TGTGCCAGCAGCTCCGGACAAGGGATGACTGAAGCTTTCTTT. The full variable domain, its missing parts supplied by reference TRBV7-9 and TRBJ1-1, is DTGVSQNPRHKITKRGQNVTFRCDPISEHNRLYWYRQTLGQGPEFLTYFQNEAQLEKSRLLSDRFSAERPKGSFSTLEIQRTEQGDSAMYLCASSSGQGMTEAFFGQGTRLTVV.

The V call is TRBV28, the J call TRBJ2-7, with D possibly being TRBD2 (6 bases). CDR1 is MDHEN, CDR2 SYDVKM, per germline. Trimming took 4 bases from V and 1 from J, leaving 8 bases between them. There are 13 residues in the CDR3. CDR3 in DNA: TGTGCCAGCAGTTACCGGGAGTCCTACGAGCAGTACTTC. It translates to CASSYRESYEQYF.

The count of this clone is one. V gene TRBV6-9 combines with J gene TRBJ2-7; 9 bases are a match to TRBD2. The length of the CDR3 is 16 residues. V lost 6 bases to trimming and J lost 3 bases; unmatched junction nucleotides: 12. CDR1 and CDR2 from the germline V gene are MNHGY and SVAAGI. This chain's CDR3 is CASRLAGPRNSYEQYF. CDR3 nucleotide sequence: TGTGCCAGCAGGCTAGCGGGACCGAGGAATAGCTACGAGCAGTACTTC.

The V gene is TRBV7-9, the J gene TRBJ2-5, with D perhaps TRBD2 (6 bases). The CDR3 runs to 15 residues. Germline V gene data show CDR1 as SEHNR and CDR2 as FQNEAQ (reference sequence). V lost 5 bases to trimming and J lost 7 bases, with 20 bases between them. The CDR3 DNA follows: TGTGCCAGCAGCCTAACTGGGACTCCGGAGGGGACCCAGTACTTC. Protein sequence: CASSLTGTPEGTQYF.

The chain joins TRBV9 to TRBJ2-3; D is ambiguous. From germline, CDR1 is SGDLS and CDR2 YYNGEE. The CDR3 sequence is 9 residues long. V dropped 9 bases and J dropped 2 bases, with 1 base sitting between them. CDR3 loop: CAITDTQYF. In DNA form, the CDR3 reads TGTGCCATCACAGATACGCAGTATTTT.

This rearrangement joins TRBV6-5 to TRBJ2-1; 7 bases align to TRBD1. J was trimmed by 3 bases and V by 7 bases; bases with no gene match: 6. CDR1 and CDR2 from the germline V gene are MNHEY and SVGAGI. The CDR3 loop spans 14 amino acids. In DNA, the CDR3 is TGTGCCAGCACCATGGACAGGAACTACAATGAGCAGTTCTTC. Translating it yields CASTMDRNYNEQFF.

The rearrangement uses TRBV6-5 and TRBJ2-5; unclear D gene. Trimming cost V 0 bases and J 3 bases, with 5 bases left between them. The CDR3 runs 13 residues. Looked up from germline, CDR1 is MNHEY and CDR2 is SVGAGI. This chain's CDR3 is CASSYSTEETQYF. For the CDR3, the DNA is TGTGCCAGCAGTTACTCAACAGAAGAGACCCAGTACTTC.

The chain recombines TRBV19 with TRBJ1-1; D gene uncertain. The ends were cut back, 5 bases at V and 3 bases at J, with 13 bases in the middle. This CDR3 has 14 amino acids. Germline CDR1 LNHDA, CDR2 SQIVND (reference sequence). This CDR3 is CASSSMGPHTEAFF. The CDR3 DNA follows: TGTGCCAGTAGTTCGATGGGCCCCCACACTGAAGCTTTCTTT.

The V and J genes are TRBV7-9 and TRBJ2-5; D not resolved. Trimming shortened V by 4 bases and J by 1 base, and 7 bases separated the two germline ends. The CDR3 is 13 residues long. Germline assignment: CDR1 SEHNR and CDR2 FQNEAQ (reference sequence). The chain's CDR3 is CASSSDFQETQYF. The CDR3 nucleotides are TGTGCCAGCAGCTCAGATTTCCAAGAGACCCAGTACTTC.

The rearrangement uses TRBV7-2 and TRBJ2-5; 13 bases line up with TRBD2. Germline CDR1 reads SGHTA; CDR2 reads FQGNSA. This CDR3 is built from 17 residues. V lost 2 bases and J lost 0; bases outside the gene matches: 3. The CDR3 spells CASSLRGLAGYQETQYF. The CDR3 bases are TGTGCCAGCAGCTTAAGGGGACTAGCGGGGTACCAAGAGACCCAGTACTTC.

This rearrangement joins TRBV7-2 to TRBJ2-1, with 8 nucleotides matching TRBD2. CDR3 length: 19 amino acids. V dropped 1 base and J dropped 6; count of bases not matched to a gene: 17. CDR1 and CDR2 from the germline V gene are SGHTA and FQGNSA. CDR3 residues: CASSLGGGLAGLWGNEQFF. The CDR3 DNA is TGTGCCAGCAGCTTAGGGGGGGGCTTAGCGGGATTATGGGGCAATGAGCAGTTCTTC.